This TCR beta chain was obtained from a study of T cell responses to AZD1222 COVID-19 vaccine. This clone was seen only a few times. Its cognate antigen is unknown. The table came from immunoSEQ multiplex PCR; TCRdb's copy has only in-frame clones and leaves some out. The repertoire includes around 88,000 clones, approximately 87% of them detected once, and approximately 7% sits in the top ten. Losses at the gene ends were 4 bases for V and 5 bases for J; bases not matched to a gene: 6. The CDR3 has 14 residues. From germline, CDR1 is SGHKS and CDR2 YYEKEE (reference sequence). Study-wide points: Spike-wide vaccine-associated CD4 TCRs dominated at 160-218 and 743-854. A rise in Spike-specific TCR breadth and depth followed two AZD1222 doses.

The sample consisted of peripheral blood, taken on day 0 of AZD1222 vaccination. The genes are TRBV5-5 and TRBJ1-5; TRBD1 aligns across 7 bases. This clonotype was obtained from an adult in good health. The DNA of the CDR3 is TGTGCCAGCAGCCTCCGGACAGGTGATCAGCCCCAGCATTTT. Its protein product is CASSLRTGDQPQHF.